This TCR beta chain came from a study of CD8 T cells in ankylosing spondylitis. Regarding the study as a whole: Disease-linked clones reportedly showed significant enrichment in matched ankylosing spondylitis synovial fluid.

This clonotype was seen at least ten times. Its specificity is not known. One entry per CDR3 protein, called by TCRdb with MiXCR from the 5' RACE reads. The repertoire has about 69,000 distinct CDR3 sequences, approximately 5.3% of them found once; the top ten carry 2.2%. CDR1 and CDR2 (germline): KGHSH, LQKENI. The CDR3 sequence is 13 residues long. J was trimmed by 8 bases and V by 3 bases; bases with no gene match: 5. The specimen sequenced was blood, either unsorted or a sorted T cell fraction (not recorded which). The chain is built from TRBV18 and TRBJ1-2; 8 nucleotides match TRBD1. The sequence was obtained from a male donor with ankylosing spondylitis or in good health (not recorded which). The CDR3 DNA is TGTGCCAGCTCACCCGGGACAGGCGAAGGCTACACCTTC. Protein: CASSPGTGEGYTF.